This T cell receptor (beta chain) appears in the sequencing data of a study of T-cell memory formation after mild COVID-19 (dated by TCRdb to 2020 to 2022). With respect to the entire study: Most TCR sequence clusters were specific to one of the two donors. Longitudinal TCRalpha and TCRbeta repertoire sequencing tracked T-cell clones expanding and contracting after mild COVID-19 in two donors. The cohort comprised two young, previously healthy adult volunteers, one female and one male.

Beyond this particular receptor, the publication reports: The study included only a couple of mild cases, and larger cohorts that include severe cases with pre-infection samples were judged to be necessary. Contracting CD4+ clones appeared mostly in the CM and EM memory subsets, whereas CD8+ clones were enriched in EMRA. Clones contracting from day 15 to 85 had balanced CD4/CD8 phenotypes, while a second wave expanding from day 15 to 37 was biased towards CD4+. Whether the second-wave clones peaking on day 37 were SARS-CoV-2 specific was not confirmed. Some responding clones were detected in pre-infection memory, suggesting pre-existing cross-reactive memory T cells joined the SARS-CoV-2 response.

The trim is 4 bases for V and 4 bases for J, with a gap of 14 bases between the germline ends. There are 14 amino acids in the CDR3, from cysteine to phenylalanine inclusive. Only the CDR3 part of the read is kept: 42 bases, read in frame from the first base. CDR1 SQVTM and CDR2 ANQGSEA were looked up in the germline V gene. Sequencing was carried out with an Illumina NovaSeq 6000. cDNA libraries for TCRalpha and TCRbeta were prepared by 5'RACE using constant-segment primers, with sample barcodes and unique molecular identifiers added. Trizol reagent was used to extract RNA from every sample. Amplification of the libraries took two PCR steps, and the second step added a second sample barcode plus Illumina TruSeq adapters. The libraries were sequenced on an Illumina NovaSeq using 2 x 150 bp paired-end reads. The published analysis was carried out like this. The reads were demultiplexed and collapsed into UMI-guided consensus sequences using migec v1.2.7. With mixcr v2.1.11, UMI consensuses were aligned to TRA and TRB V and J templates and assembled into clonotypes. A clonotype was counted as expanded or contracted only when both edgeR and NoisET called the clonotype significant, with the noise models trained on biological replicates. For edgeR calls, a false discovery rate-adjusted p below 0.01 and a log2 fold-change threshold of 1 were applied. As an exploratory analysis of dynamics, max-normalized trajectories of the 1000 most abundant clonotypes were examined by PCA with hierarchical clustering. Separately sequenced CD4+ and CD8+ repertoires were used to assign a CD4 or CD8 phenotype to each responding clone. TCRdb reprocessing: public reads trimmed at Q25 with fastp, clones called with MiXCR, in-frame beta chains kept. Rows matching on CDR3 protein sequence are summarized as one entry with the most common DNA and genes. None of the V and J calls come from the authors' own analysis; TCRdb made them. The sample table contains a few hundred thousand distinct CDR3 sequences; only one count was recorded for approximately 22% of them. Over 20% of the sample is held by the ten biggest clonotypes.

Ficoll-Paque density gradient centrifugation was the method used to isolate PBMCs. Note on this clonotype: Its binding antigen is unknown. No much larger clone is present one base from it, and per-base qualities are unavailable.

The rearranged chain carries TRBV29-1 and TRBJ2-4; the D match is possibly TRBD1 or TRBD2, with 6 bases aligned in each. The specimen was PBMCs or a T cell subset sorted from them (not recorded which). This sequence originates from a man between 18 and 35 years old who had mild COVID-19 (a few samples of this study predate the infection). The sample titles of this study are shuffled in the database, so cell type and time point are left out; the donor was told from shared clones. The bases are TGCAGCGTTGCTGAGCAGGGGAGGAAAAACATTCAGTACTTC. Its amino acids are CSVAEQGRKNIQYF.